A single sample is the source of the 2 T cell receptor beta chains below, sequenced in a study of cytomegalovirus exposure and HLA in healthy donors. The study ran its PCR with 60 Vbeta and 13 Jbeta primers. Clones were read by immunoSEQ multiplex PCR, and TCRdb kept only the in-frame ones, dropping some. The sample comprises 95,000 to 130,000 clones, 8.5% to 10% of which are singletons, and less than 4% rests with the top ten. The specimen was PBMCs. These receptors were taken from a man aged 30 to 39 in good health and CMV-seronegative.

Only a few counts were recorded for this clone. The CDR3 DNA reads TGTGCCAGCAGCACCCAGGGGTGGGCCCTCCACTTT. Its translation is CASSTQGWALHF. The rearrangement links TRBV7-2 to TRBJ1-6; the D gene is possibly TRBD1 (6 bases). The CDR3 has 12 amino acids. CDR1 and CDR2 from the germline V gene are SGHTA and FQGNSA. The ends were cut back, 5 bases at V and 14 bases at J, with 13 bases in the middle.

The gene calls are TRBV11-3 and TRBJ2-3; no definite D call. CDR3 length: 12 residues. The germline V gene has CDR1 SGHNT and CDR2 YENEEA. The germline V and J ends were trimmed by 2 bases and 3 bases, with 3 bases remaining between them. The CDR3 loop reads CASSLTTDTQYF. DNA of the CDR3: TGTGCCAGCAGCTTAACTACAGATACGCAGTATTTT. The complete variable domain, with remaining parts taken from reference TRBV11-3 and TRBJ2-3, reads EAGVVQSPRYKIIEKKQPVAFWCNPISGHNTLYWYLQNLGQGPELLIRYENEEAVDDSQLPKDRFSAERLKGVDSTLKIQPAELGDSAVYLCASSLTTDTQYFGPGTRLTVL.